The 3 T cell receptor beta chains reported below all come from one sample, sequenced in a study of blood T cell repertoires in COVID-19 (dated by TCRdb to about 2020). Library preparation employed the immunoSEQ multiplex PCR assay. TCRdb provides this immuneACCESS table in a form limited to in-frame rearrangements. Some clones are lacking; in checked studies, under half of them reflect an unresolved V gene, and why the rest are absent is not known. Here the sample has some 200,000 clones; just under 90% occur a single time. Together, the top ten hold around 3.5% of the sample. Sequenced sample: peripheral blood. All receptors come from a man between 18 and 35 years old with active or convalescent COVID-19.

V gene TRBV30 combines with J gene TRBJ2-3; the D is unclear. The CDR3 is 14 residues long. The ends were cut back, 0 bases at V and 2 bases at J, with 9 bases in the middle. CDR1 is GTSNPN, CDR2 SVGIG, per germline (reference sequence). The CDR3 nucleotides read TGTGCCTGGAGTGTAAACAGCCCCACAGATACGCAGTATTTT. The encoded protein is CAWSVNSPTDTQYF.

The V call is TRBV15, the J call TRBJ1-2; 9 nucleotides line up with TRBD1. Unmatched junction bases numbered 5, after V lost 3 bases and J lost 3 bases. The CDR3 is 15 amino acids. CDR1 is LNHNV, CDR2 YYDKDF, per germline (reference sequence). CDR3 DNA sequence: TGTGCCACCAGCAGTAAGACAGGGGGTGACTATGGCTACACCTTC. This encodes CATSSKTGGDYGYTF.

This chain uses TRBV14 with TRBJ1-4; 8 bases agree with TRBD1. The CDR3 has 16 amino acids. Germline V lookup: CDR1 SGHDN, CDR2 FVKESK. V dropped 0 bases and J dropped 7; count of bases not matched to a gene: 7. The CDR3 bases are TGTGCCAGCAGCCAAGATGGGACAGGCACCGTTGAAAAACTGTTTTTT. This codes for CASSQDGTGTVEKLFF.